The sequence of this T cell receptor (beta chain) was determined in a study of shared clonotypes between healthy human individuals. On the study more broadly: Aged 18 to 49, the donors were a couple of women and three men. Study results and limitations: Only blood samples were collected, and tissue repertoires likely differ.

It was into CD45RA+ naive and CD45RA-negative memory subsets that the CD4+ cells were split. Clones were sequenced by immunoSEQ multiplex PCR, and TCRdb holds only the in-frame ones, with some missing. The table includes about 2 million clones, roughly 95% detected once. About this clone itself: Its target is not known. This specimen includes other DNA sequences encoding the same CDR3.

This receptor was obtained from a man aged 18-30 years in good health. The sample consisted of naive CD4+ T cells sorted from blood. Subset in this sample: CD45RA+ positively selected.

CDR3 residues: CAWSAGTGELFF. Here the CDR3 DNA reads TGTGCCTGGAGTGCAGGCACCGGGGAGCTGTTTTTT. The chain has TRBV30 and TRBJ2-2; D unresolved. Trimming left V 1 base short and J 4 bases short, with 4 bases between. The germline CDR1 and CDR2 sequences are GTSNPN and SVGIG (reference sequence). This CDR3 has 12 residues.